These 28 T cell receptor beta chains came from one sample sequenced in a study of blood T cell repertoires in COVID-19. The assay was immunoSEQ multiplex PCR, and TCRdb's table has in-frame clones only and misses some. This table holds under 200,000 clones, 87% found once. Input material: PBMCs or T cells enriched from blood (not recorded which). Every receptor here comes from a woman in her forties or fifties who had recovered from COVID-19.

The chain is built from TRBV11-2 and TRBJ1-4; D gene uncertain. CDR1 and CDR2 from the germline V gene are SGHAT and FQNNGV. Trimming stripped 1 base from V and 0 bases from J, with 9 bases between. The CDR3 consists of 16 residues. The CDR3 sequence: CASSLGAVATNEKLFF. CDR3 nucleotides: TGTGCCAGCAGCTTAGGAGCTGTTGCAACTAATGAAAAACTGTTTTTT.

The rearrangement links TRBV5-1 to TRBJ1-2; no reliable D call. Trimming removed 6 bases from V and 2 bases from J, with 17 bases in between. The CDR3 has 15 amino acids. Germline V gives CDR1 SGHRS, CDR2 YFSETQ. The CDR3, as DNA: TGCGCCAGCACCCCTGAGAGGGAAACCAACTATGGCTACACCTTC. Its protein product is CASTPERETNYGYTF.

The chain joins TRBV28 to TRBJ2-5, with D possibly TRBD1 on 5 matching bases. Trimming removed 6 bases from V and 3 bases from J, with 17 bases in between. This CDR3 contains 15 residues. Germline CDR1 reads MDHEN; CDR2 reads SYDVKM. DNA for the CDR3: TGTGCCAGCAGGACCTTTTACACGGACAAAGAGACCCAGTACTTC. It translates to CASRTFYTDKETQYF.

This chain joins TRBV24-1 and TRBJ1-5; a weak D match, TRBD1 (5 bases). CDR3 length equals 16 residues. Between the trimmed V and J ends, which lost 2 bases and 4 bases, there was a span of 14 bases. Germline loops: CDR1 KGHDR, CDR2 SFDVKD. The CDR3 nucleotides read TGTGCCACCAGTGATTCAGTCCAGGGCTGGAATCAGCCCCAGCATTTT. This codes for CATSDSVQGWNQPQHF.

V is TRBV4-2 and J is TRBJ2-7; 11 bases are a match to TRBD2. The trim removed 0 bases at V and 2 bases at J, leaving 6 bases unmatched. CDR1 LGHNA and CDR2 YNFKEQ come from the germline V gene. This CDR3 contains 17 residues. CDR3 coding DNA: TGTGCCAGCAGCCAAGAGCTACTAGCGGGGGCCCCCTACGAGCAGTACTTC. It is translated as CASSQELLAGAPYEQYF.

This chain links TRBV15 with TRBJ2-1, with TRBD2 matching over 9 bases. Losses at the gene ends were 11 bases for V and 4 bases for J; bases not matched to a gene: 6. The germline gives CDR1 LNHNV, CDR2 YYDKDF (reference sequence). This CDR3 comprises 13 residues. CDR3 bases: TGTGCCTCTCGGACTAGCGCTTACAATGAGCAGTTCTTC. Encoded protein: CASRTSAYNEQFF.

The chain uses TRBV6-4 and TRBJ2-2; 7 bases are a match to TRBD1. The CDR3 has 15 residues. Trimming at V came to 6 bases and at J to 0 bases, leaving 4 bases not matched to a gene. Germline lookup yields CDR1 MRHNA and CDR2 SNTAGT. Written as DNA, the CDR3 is TGTGCCAGCAGAAGTGGACAGGCGAACACCGGGGAGCTGTTTTTT. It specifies CASRSGQANTGELFF.

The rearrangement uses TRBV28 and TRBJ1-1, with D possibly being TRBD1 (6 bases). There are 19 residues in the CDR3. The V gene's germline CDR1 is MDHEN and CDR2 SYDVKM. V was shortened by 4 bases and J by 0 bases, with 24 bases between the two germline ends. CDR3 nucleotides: TGTGCCAGCAGTTGGAGGCGGGGGACAAGGGCGATCATGAACACTGAAGCTTTCTTT. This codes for CASSWRRGTRAIMNTEAFF.

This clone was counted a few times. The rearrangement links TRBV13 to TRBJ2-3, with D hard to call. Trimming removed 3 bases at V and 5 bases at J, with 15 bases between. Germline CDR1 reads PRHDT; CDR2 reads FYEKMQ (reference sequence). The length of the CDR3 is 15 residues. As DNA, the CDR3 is TGTGCCAGCAGCTTCGACCGGAGAGCCCTAGATACGCAGTATTTT. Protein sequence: CASSFDRRALDTQYF.

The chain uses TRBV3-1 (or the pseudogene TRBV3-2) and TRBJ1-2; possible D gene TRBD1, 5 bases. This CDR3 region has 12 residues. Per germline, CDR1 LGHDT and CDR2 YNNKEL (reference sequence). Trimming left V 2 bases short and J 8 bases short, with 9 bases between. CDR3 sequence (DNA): TGTGCCAGCAGCCAATCAAGGGGAGGCTACACCTTC. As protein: CASSQSRGGYTF.

CDR3 in amino acids: CASSPGTGANYGYTF. CDR3 nucleotide sequence: TGTGCCAGCAGCCCCGGGACAGGGGCCAACTATGGCTACACCTTC. The chain carries TRBV5-6 and TRBJ1-2; 10 bases agree with TRBD1. Trimming removed 4 bases from V and 2 bases from J; junction bases left unmatched: 5. Germline V gene lookup returns CDR1 SGHDT and CDR2 YYEEEE. The CDR3 length is 15 residues.

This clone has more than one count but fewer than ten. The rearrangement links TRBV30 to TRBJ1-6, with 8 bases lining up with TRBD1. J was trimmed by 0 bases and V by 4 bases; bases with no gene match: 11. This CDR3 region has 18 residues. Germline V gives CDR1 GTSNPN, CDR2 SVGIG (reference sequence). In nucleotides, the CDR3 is TGTGCCTGGAATGGGGGGGACAGGTCGAGCTCCTATAATTCACCCCTCCACTTT. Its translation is CAWNGGDRSSSYNSPLHF.

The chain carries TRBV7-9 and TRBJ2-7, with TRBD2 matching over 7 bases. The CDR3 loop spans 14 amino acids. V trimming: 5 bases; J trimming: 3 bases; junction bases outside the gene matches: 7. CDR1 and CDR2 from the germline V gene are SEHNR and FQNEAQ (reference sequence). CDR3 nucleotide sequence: TGTGCCAGCAGCCCCAGCGGGATCCTCTACGAGCAGTACTTC. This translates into CASSPSGILYEQYF.

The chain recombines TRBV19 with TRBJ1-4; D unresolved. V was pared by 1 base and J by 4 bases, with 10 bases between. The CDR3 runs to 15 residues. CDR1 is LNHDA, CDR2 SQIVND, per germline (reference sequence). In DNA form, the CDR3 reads TGTGCCAGTAGTATAGGCGGGATTGGTAATGAAAAACTGTTTTTT. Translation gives CASSIGGIGNEKLFF.

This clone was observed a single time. CDR3 loop: CASSSDEEVNTEAFF. In DNA, the CDR3 is TGTGCCAGCAGCTCCGATGAGGAGGTAAACACTGAAGCTTTCTTT. The V and J genes are TRBV11-3 and TRBJ1-1; unclear D gene. Trimming stripped 4 bases from V and 2 bases from J, with 14 bases between. This CDR3 has 15 amino acids. CDR1 SGHNT and CDR2 YENEEA come from the germline V gene.

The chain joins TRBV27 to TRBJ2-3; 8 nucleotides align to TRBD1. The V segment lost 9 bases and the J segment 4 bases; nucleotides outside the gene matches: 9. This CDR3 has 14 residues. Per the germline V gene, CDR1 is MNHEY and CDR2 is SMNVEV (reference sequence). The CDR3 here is CASTGRGRSDTQYF. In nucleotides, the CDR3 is TGTGCCAGTACGGGCAGGGGGCGATCAGATACGCAGTATTTT.

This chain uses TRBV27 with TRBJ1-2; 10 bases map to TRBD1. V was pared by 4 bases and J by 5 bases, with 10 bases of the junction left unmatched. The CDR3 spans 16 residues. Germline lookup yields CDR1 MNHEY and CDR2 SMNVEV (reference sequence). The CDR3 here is CASSSETGGEGYGYTF. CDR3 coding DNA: TGTGCCAGCAGTTCAGAGACAGGGGGCGAAGGTTATGGCTACACCTTC.

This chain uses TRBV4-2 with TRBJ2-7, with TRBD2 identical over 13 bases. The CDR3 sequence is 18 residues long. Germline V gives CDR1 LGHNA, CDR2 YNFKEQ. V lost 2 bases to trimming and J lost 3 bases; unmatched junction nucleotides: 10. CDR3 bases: TGTGCCAGCAGCCAAAAAAGCAAACTAGCGGGAGGGAGCTACGAGCAGTACTTC. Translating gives CASSQKSKLAGGSYEQYF.

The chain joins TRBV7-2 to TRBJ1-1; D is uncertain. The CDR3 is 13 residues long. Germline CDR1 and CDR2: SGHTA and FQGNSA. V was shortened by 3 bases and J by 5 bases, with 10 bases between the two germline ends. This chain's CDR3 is CASSLRRLTEAFF. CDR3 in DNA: TGTGCCAGCAGCTTGAGGAGGTTGACTGAAGCTTTCTTT.

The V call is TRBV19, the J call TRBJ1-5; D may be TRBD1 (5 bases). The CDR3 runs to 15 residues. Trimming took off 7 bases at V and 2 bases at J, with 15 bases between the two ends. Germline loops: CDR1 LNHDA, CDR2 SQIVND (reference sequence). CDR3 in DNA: TGTGCCAGTACCATTCATTGGGGGGGCAATCAGCCCCAGCATTTT. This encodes CASTIHWGGNQPQHF.

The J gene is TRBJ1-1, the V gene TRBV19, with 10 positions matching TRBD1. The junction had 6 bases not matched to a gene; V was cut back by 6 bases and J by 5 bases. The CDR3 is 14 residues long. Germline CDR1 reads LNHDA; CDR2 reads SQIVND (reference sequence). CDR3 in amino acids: CASRWTGGGTEAFF. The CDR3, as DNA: TGTGCCAGTAGATGGACAGGGGGAGGGACTGAAGCTTTCTTT.

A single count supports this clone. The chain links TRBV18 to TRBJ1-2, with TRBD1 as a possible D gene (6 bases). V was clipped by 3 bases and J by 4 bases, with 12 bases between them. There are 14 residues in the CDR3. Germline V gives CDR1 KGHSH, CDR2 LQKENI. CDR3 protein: CASSPYRELYGYTF. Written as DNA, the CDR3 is TGTGCCAGCTCACCGTACAGGGAACTCTATGGCTACACCTTC.

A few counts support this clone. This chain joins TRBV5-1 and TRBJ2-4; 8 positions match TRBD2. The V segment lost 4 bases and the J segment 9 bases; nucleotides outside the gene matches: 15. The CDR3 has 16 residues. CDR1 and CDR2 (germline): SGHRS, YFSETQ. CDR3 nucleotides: TGCGCCAGCAGCCTCCTAGGAGCGGGAGACGGTGGCATTCAGTACTTC. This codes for CASSLLGAGDGGIQYF. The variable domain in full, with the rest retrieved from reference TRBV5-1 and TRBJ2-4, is KAGVTQTPRYLIKTRGQQVTLSCSPISGHRSVSWYQQTPGQGLQFLFEYFSETQRNKGNFPGRFSGRQFSNSRSEMNVSTLELGDSALYLCASSLLGAGDGGIQYFGAGTRLSVL.

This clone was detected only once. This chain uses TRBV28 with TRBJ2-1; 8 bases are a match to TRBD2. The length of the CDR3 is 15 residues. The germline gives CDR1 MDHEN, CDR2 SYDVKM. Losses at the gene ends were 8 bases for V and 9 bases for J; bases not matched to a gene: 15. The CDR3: CASRLKGAGAAEQFF. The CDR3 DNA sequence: TGTGCCAGCCGACTAAAGGGAGCGGGAGCAGCTGAGCAGTTCTTC.

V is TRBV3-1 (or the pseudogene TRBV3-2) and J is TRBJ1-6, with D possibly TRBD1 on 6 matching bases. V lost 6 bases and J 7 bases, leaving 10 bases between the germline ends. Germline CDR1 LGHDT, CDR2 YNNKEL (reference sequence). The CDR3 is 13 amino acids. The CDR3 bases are TGTGCCAGCAGTGGGACAAAGAATTCACCCCTCCACTTT. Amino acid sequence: CASSGTKNSPLHF.

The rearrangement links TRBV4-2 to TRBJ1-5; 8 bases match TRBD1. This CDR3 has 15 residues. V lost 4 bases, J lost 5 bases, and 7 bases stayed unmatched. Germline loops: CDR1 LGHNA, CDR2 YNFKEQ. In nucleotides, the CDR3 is TGTGCCAGCAGCCTTTCCGGACAGGGAGATCAGCCCCAGCATTTT. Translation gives CASSLSGQGDQPQHF.

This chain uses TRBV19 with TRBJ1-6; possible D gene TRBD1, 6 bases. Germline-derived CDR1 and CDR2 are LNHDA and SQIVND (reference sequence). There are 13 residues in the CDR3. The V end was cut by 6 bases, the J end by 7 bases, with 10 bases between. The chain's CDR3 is CASSRGQNSPLHF. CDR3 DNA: TGTGCCAGTAGCAGGGGCCAGAATTCACCCCTCCACTTT.

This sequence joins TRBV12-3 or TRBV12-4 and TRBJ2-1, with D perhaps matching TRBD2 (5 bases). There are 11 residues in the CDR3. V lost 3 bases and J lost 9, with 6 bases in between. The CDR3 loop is CASSFSGEQFF. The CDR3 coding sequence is TGTGCCAGCAGTTTCAGCGGTGAGCAGTTCTTC.